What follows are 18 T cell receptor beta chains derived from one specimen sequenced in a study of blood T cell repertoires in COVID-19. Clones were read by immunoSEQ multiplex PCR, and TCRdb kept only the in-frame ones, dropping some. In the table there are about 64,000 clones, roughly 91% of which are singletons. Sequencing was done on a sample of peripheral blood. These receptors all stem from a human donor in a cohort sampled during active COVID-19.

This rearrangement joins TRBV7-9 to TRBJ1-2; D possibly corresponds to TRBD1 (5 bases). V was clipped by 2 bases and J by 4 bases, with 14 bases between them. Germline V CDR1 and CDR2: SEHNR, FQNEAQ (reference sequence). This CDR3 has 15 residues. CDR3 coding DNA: TGTGCCAGCAGCTTATCGAATTTCAGGGCCTATGGCTACACCTTC. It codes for CASSLSNFRAYGYTF.

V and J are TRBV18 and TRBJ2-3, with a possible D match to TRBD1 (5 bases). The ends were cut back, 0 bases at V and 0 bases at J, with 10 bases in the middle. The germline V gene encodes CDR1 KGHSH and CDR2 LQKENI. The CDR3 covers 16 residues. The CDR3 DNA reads TGTGCCAGCTCACCACCGACAGCGACTAGCACAGATACGCAGTATTTT. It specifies CASSPPTATSTDTQYF. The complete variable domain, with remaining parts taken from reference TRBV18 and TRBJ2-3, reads NAGVMQNPRHLVRRRGQEARLRCSPMKGHSHVYWYRQLPEEGLKFMVYLQKENIIDESGMPKERFSAEFPKEGPSILRIQQVVRGDSAAYFCASSPPTATSTDTQYFGPGTRLTVL.

The CDR3 DNA sequence: TGTGCCAGCAGTCCCCCTAGCGGGTACGAGCAGTACTTC. Its protein product is CASSPPSGYEQYF. The chain joins TRBV27 to TRBJ2-7; 8 positions agree with TRBD2. The CDR3 totals 13 residues. The V and J ends lost 5 bases and 4 bases, in that order; junction bases with no gene match: 4. Per the germline V gene, CDR1 is MNHEY and CDR2 is SMNVEV (reference sequence).

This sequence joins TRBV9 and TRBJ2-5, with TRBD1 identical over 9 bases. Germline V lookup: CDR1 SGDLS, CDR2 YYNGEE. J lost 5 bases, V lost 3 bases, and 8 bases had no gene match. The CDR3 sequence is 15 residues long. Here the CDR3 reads CASSDLQGAQETQYF. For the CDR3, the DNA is TGTGCCAGCAGCGACCTACAGGGGGCGCAGGAGACCCAGTACTTC. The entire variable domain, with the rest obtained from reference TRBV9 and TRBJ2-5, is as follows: DSGVTQTPKHLITATGQRVTLRCSPRSGDLSVYWYQQSLDQGLQFLIQYYNGEERAKGNILERFSAQQFPDLHSELNLSSLELGDSALYFCASSDLQGAQETQYFGPGTRLLVL.

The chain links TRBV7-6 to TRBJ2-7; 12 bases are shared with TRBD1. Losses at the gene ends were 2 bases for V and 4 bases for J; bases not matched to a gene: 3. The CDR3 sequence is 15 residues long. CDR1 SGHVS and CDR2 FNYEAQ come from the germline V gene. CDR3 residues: CASSLLGQGAYEQYF. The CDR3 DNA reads TGTGCCAGCAGCTTACTGGGACAGGGGGCTTACGAGCAGTACTTC.

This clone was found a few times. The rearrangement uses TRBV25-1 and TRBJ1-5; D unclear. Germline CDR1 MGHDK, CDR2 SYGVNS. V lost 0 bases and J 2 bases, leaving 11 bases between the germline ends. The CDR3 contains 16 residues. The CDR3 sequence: CASSEYWHVGNQPQHF. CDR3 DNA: TGTGCCAGCAGTGAATATTGGCATGTTGGCAATCAGCCCCAGCATTTT.

CDR3 residues: CASSLEFGRQGRYEQYF. CDR3 coding DNA: TGTGCCAGCAGCTTAGAATTCGGCAGACAGGGACGCTACGAGCAGTACTTC. The chain uses TRBV11-2 and TRBJ2-7; 7 bases agree with TRBD1. The CDR3 sequence is 17 residues long. CDR1 is SGHAT, CDR2 FQNNGV, per germline. Unmatched junction bases numbered 11, after V lost 0 bases and J lost 3 bases.

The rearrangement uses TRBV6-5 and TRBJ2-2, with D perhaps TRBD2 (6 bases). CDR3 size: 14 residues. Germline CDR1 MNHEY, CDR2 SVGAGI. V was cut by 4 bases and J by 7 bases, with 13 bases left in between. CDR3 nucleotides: TGTGCCAGCAGTTCACCAAAGCGGGTCGGGGAGCTGTTTTTT. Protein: CASSSPKRVGELFF.

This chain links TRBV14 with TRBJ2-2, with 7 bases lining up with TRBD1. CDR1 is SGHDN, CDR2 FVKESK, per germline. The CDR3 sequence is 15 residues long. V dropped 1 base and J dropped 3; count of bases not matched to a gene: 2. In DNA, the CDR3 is TGTGCCAGCAGCCAAGGGGGGACAGACACCGGGGAGCTGTTTTTT. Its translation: CASSQGGTDTGELFF.

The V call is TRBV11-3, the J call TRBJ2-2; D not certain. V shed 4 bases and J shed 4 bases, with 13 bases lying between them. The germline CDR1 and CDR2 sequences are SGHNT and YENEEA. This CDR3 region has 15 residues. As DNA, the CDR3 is TGTGCCAGCAGCTACTCCCAGGCCAGCACCGGGGAGCTGTTTTTT. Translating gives CASSYSQASTGELFF.

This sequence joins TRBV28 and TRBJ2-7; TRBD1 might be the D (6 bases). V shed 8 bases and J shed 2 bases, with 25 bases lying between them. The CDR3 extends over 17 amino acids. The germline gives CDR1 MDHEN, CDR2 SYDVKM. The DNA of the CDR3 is TGTGCCAGCCGAGACAGGAGTCCGACCAAACTGACCTACGAGCAGTACTTC. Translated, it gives CASRDRSPTKLTYEQYF.

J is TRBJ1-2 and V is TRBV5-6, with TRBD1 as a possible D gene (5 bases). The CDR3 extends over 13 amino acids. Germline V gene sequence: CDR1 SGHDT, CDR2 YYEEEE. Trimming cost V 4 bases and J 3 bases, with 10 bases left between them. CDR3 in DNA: TGTGCCAGCAGCCAGGGTTCTTACTATGGCTACACCTTC. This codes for CASSQGSYYGYTF.

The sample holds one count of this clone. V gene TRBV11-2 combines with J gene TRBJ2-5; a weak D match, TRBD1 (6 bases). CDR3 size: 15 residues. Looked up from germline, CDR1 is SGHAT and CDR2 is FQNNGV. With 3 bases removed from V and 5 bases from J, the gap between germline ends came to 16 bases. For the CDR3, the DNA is TGTGCCAGCAGCTTGTCGGGCTCGCAGGGGGAGACCCAGTACTTC. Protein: CASSLSGSQGETQYF.

CDR3 sequence: CASGGGYGYTF. For the CDR3, the DNA is TGTGCTAGTGGGGGGGGCTATGGCTACACCTTC. The rearrangement uses TRBV12-5 and TRBJ1-2; maybe TRBD1 (5 bases). The CDR3 runs 11 residues. From germline, CDR1 is LGHNT and CDR2 FRNRAP. The germline V and J ends were trimmed by 6 bases and 4 bases, with 6 bases remaining between them.

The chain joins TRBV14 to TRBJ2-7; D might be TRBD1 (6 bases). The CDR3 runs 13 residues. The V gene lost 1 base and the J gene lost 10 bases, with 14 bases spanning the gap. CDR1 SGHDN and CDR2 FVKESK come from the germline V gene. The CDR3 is CASSQAPTGYQYF. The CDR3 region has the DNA TGTGCCAGCAGCCAAGCCCCAACAGGGTACCAGTACTTC.

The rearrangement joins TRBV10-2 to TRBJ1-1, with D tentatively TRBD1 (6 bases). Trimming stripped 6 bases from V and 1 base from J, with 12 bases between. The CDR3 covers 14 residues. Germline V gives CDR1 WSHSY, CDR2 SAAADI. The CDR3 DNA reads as TGCGCCAGCAGACCAGGGGCTACGAACACTGAAGCTTTCTTT. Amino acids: CASRPGATNTEAFF.

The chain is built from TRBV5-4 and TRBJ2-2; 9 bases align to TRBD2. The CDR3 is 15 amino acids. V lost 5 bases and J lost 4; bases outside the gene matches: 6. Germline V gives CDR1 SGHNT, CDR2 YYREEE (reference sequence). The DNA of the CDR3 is TGTGCCAGCAGGTTAGCGGGAGTTGCCACCGGGGAGCTGTTTTTT. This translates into CASRLAGVATGELFF. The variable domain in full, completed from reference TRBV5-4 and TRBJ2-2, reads ETGVTQSPTHLIKTRGQQVTLRCSSQSGHNTVSWYQQALGQGPQFIFQYYREEENGRGNFPPRFSGLQFPNYSSELNVNALELDDSALYLCASRLAGVATGELFFGEGSRLTVL.

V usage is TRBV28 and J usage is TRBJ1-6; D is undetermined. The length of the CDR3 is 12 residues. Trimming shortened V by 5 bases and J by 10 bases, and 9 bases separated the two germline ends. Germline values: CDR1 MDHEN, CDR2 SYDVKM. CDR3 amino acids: CASSPRVSPLHF. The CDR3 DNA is TGTGCCAGCAGTCCTAGAGTCTCACCCCTCCACTTT.